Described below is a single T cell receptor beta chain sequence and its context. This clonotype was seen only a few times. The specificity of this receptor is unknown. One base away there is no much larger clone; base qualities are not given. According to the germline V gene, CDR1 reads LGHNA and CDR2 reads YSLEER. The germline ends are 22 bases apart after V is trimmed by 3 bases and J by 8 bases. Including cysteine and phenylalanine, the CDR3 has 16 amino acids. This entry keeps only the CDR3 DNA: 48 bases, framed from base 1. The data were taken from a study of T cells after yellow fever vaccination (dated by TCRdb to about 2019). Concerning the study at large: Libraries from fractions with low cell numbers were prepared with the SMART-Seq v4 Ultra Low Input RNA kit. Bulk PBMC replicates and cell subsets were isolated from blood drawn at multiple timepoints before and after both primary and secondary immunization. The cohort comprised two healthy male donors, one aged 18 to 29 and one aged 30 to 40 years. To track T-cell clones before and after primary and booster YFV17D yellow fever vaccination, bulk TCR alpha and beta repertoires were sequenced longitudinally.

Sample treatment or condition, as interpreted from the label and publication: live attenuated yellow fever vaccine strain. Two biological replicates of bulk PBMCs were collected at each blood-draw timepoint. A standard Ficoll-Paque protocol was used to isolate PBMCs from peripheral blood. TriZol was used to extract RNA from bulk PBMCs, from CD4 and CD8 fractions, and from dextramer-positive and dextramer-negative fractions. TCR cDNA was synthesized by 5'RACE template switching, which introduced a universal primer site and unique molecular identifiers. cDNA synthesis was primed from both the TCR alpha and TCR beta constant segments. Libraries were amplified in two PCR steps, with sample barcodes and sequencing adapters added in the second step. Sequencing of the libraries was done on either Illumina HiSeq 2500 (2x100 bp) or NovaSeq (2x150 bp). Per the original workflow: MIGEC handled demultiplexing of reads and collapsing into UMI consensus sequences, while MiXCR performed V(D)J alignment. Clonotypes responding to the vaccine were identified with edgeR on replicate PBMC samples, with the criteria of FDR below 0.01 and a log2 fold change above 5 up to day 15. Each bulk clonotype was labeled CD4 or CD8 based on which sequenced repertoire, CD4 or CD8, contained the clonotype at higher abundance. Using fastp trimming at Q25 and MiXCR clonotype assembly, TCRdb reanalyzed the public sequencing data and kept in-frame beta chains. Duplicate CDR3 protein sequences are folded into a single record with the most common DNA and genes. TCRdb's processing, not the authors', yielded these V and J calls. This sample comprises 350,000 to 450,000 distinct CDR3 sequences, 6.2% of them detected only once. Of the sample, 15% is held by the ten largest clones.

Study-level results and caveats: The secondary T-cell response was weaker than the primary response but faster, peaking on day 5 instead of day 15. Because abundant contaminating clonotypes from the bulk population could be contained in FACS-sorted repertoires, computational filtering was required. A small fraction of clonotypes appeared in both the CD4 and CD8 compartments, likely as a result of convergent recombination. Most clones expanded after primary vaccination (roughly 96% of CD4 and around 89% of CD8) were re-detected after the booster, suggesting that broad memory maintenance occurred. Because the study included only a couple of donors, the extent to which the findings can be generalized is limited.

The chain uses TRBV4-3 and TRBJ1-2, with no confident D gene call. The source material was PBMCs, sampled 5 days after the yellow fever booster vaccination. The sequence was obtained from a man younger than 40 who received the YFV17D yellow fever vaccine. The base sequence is TGCGCCAGCAGCCAGGACCCCTTAGGGCTTCCATTCGGCTACACCTTC. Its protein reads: CASSQDPLGLPFGYTF.